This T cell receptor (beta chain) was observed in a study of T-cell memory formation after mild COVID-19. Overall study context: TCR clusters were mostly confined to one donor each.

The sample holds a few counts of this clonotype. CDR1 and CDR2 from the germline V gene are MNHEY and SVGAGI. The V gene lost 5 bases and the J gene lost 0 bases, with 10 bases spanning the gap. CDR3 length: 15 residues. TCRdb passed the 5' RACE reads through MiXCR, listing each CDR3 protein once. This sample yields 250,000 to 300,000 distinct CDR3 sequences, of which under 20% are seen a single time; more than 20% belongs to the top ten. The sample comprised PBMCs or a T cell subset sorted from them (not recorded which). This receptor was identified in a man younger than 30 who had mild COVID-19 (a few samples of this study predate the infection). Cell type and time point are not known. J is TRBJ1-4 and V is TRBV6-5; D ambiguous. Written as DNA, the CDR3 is TGTGCCAGCAGTCCCCGACGGGCAACTAATGAAAAACTGTTTTTT. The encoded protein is CASSPRRATNEKLFF.